This TCR beta chain was documented in a study of CD8 T cells in Susac syndrome. Reverse transcription used about 0.5 to 1 ug RNA and random hexamers. MiXCR, run by TCRdb on the immunoSEQ multiplex PCR reads, gives a single entry per CDR3 protein. The sample holds under 95,000 distinct CDR3 sequences, roughly 94% seen once. This clonotype was counted between two and nine times. The CDR3 runs to 13 residues. V lost 5 bases and J 2 bases, leaving 9 bases between the germline ends. CDR1 is SGHTA, CDR2 FQGTGA, per germline. The TCR was taken from a human donor with Susac syndrome. Sequencing was carried out using CD4+ T cells from PBMCs. The rearrangement joins TRBV7-3 to TRBJ2-5; D is perhaps TRBD2 (5 bases). The CDR3 reads CASSRRTQETQYF. The CDR3 nucleotides read TGTGCCAGCAGCCGCCGGACTCAAGAGACCCAGTACTTC.